Sequencing of this T cell receptor (beta chain) was carried out in a study of T-cell reconstitution after alpha-beta-depleted transplantation in children. General observations from the study: Several hundred graft clones that had expanded were reportedly the source of alpha-beta T cells about two months after transplant.

The TCRbeta library was prepared with unique molecular identifiers. TCRdb independently ran MiXCR on the PCR reads; one entry per CDR3 protein. The table shows about 110,000 distinct CDR3 sequences, with approximately 6.4% occurring only once. Germline loops: CDR1 SGHVS, CDR2 FQNEAQ. The CDR3 is made up of 13 amino acids. Trimming stripped 5 bases from V and 10 bases from J, with 14 bases between. This clonotype was picked up a small number of times. Its antigen is currently unknown. This sequence originates from a male patient between 2 and 15 years old who had a stem cell transplant for acute lymphoblastic leukemia, so the T cells may come from the graft donor. The material sequenced was PBMCs, mostly from graft donor cells, taken 360 days after TCRalphabeta/CD19-depleted stem cell transplant. The V gene is TRBV7-8, the J gene TRBJ1-4; no clear D. The CDR3 DNA is TGTGCCAGCAGCCCCAAAGCGAAGATAAAACTGTTTTTT. It translates to CASSPKAKIKLFF.